The rows below give T cell receptor beta chains drawn from one sample of a study of neurological immune-mediated disorders. TCRdb reanalysed the 5' RACE reads using MiXCR and keeps one entry per CDR3 protein. In the table there are tens of thousands of distinct CDR3 sequences, 17% of which are singletons. The sample comprised PBMCs. The receptors originated from a woman aged 40 to 50 in good health. Each CDR3 is given with its conserved first and last residue. D genes are given only for firm matches. The size entry is marked missing in some rows and otherwise reads once, few, many or a size class.

j_call clone_size v_call d_call cdr3_aa cdr3_nt
TRBJ2-2 - TRBV24-1 TRBD1 CATSDAAGTGITGELFF TGTGCCACCAGTGATGCTGCCGGGACAGGGATCACCGGGGAGCTGTTTTTT
TRBJ2-2 many TRBV6-5 TRBD2 CASSYYGGGPTGELFF TGTGCCAGCAGTTACTACGGGGGGGGTCCCACCGGGGAGCTGTTTTTT
TRBJ2-1 many TRBV7-2 - CASSLAPGDSEQFF TGTGCCAGCAGCTTAGCACCGGGGGACAGTGAGCAGTTCTTC
TRBJ2-6 many TRBV5-1 TRBD2 CASSLDGRSGANVLTF TGCGCCAGCAGCTTGGACGGGAGGTCTGGGGCCAACGTCCTGACTTTC
TRBJ2-5 many TRBV20-1 - CSARPQETQYF TGCAGTGCTAGACCCCAAGAGACCCAGTACTTC
TRBJ2-5 many TRBV7-2 TRBD2 CASSLATGGGARETQYF TGTGCCAGCAGCTTAGCAACTGGCGGGGGGGCCCGGGAGACCCAGTACTTC
TRBJ2-1 few TRBV7-2 - CASSLGARRPNEQFF TGTGCCAGCAGCTTAGGGGCCCGCAGGCCCAATGAGCAGTTCTTC
TRBJ1-5 many TRBV20-1 - CSARELGGRPNQPQHF TGCAGTGCTAGAGAGTTGGGGGGGCGCCCAAATCAGCCCCAGCATTTT
TRBJ2-4 many TRBV5-1 - CASSFQQGSPKNIQYF TGCGCCAGCAGCTTCCAACAGGGTTCGCCCAAAAACATTCAGTACTTC
TRBJ2-2 many TRBV5-1 TRBD1 CASAGTVNTGELFF TGCGCCAGCGCCGGGACAGTGAACACCGGGGAGCTGTTTTTT
TRBJ1-2 - TRBV28 - CASSGDSALGYTF TGTGCCAGCAGCGGCGACAGTGCCTTAGGCTACACCTTC
TRBJ2-5 many TRBV15 - CATSRHARLGEETQYF TGTGCCACCAGCAGACACGCCCGGCTTGGGGAAGAGACCCAGTACTTC
TRBJ2-3 many TRBV5-1 - CASSFGLDYGTDTQYF TGCGCCAGCAGCTTTGGATTGGACTACGGCACAGATACGCAGTATTTT
TRBJ2-2 many TRBV10-3 TRBD2 CAISDKRGDTGELFF TGTGCCATCAGTGATAAGCGGGGGGACACCGGGGAGCTGTTTTTT
TRBJ1-2 many TRBV6-2/TRBV6-3 - CASSIGRNYGYTF TGTGCCAGCAGCATTGGCCGTAACTATGGCTACACCTTC
TRBJ2-1 many TRBV5-6 - CASSIAYGNEQFF TGTGCCAGCAGCATCGCATATGGGAATGAGCAGTTCTTC
TRBJ2-3 - TRBV7-8 TRBD2 CASSLAASGFYATQYF TGTGCCAGCAGCTTAGCGGCTAGCGGGTTTTATGCGACGCAGTATTTT
TRBJ1-4 - TRBV6-2/TRBV6-3 - CASRPDQGRTEKLFF TGTGCCAGCAGACCCGACCAGGGGAGGACTGAAAAACTGTTTTTT
TRBJ2-5 many TRBV3-1 TRBD1 CASSQAGQIRETQYF TGTGCCAGCAGCCAAGCGGGACAGATCAGGGAGACCCAGTACTTC
TRBJ2-5 - TRBV5-1 TRBD1 CASILSGTGEVKTQYF TGCGCCAGCATCTTGTCCGGGACAGGGGAGGTAAAGACCCAGTACTTC
TRBJ1-6 many TRBV7-9 - CASSTSQGSSPLHF TGTGCCAGCAGCACTTCTCAGGGATCATCACCCCTCCACTTT
TRBJ1-1 - TRBV14 - CASSLPEGTLRTEAFF TGTGCCAGCAGCCTCCCCGAGGGCACCCTGCGGACTGAAGCTTTCTTT
TRBJ1-1 many TRBV4-3 - CASSQNLGGIDTEAFF TGCGCCAGCAGCCAAAATCTGGGGGGAATAGATACTGAAGCTTTCTTT
TRBJ1-1 - TRBV27 - CASSPIDGGEAFF TGTGCCAGCAGTCCGATAGACGGCGGGGAAGCTTTCTTT
TRBJ2-3 many TRBV4-1 TRBD2 CASSQEDGRGGSGTQYF TGCGCCAGCAGCCAGGAGGACGGGCGGGGGGGCTCGGGTACGCAGTATTTT
TRBJ2-5 many TRBV7-9 - CASSVVLADETQYF TGTGCCAGCAGCGTGGTGCTAGCCGATGAGACCCAGTACTTC
TRBJ2-3 many TRBV7-2 - CASSLDASTDTQYF TGTGCCAGCAGCTTAGACGCCTCCACAGATACGCAGTATTTT
TRBJ2-5 - TRBV7-2 TRBD1 CASSRTGKGETQYF TGTGCCAGCAGCCGGACAGGGAAAGGAGAGACCCAGTACTTC
TRBJ2-3 few TRBV12-3/TRBV12-4 TRBD2 CASSSLLPGSGVTDTQYF TGTGCCAGCAGTTCCCTACTCCCAGGCAGCGGGGTCACAGATACGCAGTATTTT
TRBJ2-3 many TRBV20-1 - CSARLGESWPDTQYF TGCAGTGCTCGCCTAGGAGAGTCCTGGCCAGATACGCAGTATTTT
TRBJ2-2 few TRBV2 TRBD2 CASLAGARGGELFF TGTGCCAGCTTAGCGGGGGCCAGGGGCGGGGAGCTGTTTTTT
TRBJ2-6 many TRBV15 - CATSRGLLRDGANVLTF TGTGCCACCAGCAGAGGCCTGTTGAGGGATGGGGCCAACGTCCTGACTTTC
TRBJ2-1 many TRBV2 - CASSGQLYNEQFF TGTGCCAGCAGTGGCCAGCTCTACAATGAGCAGTTCTTC
TRBJ1-2 many TRBV7-2 - CASSRDPSYADYGYTF TGTGCCAGCAGCCGCGACCCCTCGTACGCGGACTATGGCTACACCTTC
TRBJ2-1 many TRBV7-6 TRBD2 CASSLGGGGNGQFF TGTGCCAGCAGCTTAGGTGGGGGGGGAAACGGGCAGTTCTTC
TRBJ2-3 few TRBV5-6 - CASSLVALAPDTQYF TGTGCCAGCAGCTTGGTCGCGTTAGCCCCAGATACGCAGTATTTT
TRBJ2-3 many TRBV5-1 TRBD1 CASSSPDRVVTDTQYF TGCGCCAGCAGCTCCCCCGACAGGGTGGTCACAGATACGCAGTATTTT
TRBJ1-5 many TRBV20-1 - CSASPSNQPQHF TGCAGTGCTTCACCTAGCAATCAGCCCCAGCATTTT
TRBJ2-6 many TRBV7-9 - CASSFRLGKCCSGANVLTF TGTGCCAGCAGCTTTCGGTTGGGGAAGTGCTGCTCTGGGGCCAACGTCCTGACTTTC
TRBJ1-5 many TRBV5-1 TRBD1 CASSLEGQGSQPQHF TGCGCCAGCAGCTTGGAGGGACAGGGAAGTCAGCCCCAGCATTTT
TRBJ2-2 many TRBV5-1 - CASSLDEIGELFF TGCGCCAGCAGCTTGGATGAGATCGGGGAGCTGTTTTTT
TRBJ2-7 many TRBV10-3 - CAIRRDSNSYEQYF TGTGCCATCAGGAGGGACTCCAACTCCTACGAGCAGTACTTC